This TCR beta chain stems from a study of T cell repertoires in cytomegalovirus infection. On the study more broadly: CMV infection plus the matching HLA type was flagged by public TCR beta signatures.

From the reads, TCRdb called clonotypes with MiXCR, one entry per CDR3 protein. The data hold approximately 120,000 distinct CDR3 sequences, with about 30% observed a single time. This CDR3 has 14 amino acids. Germline V lookup: CDR1 SGHRS, CDR2 YFSETQ. V was cut by 5 bases and J by 5 bases, with 15 bases left in between. This clonotype has a handful of counts. As yet, its antigen is unknown. The specimen was CD8+ T cells from cultured PBMCs, collected from culture after CMV antigen stimulation. The V call is TRBV5-1, the J call TRBJ2-3; weak D call: TRBD2 (5 bases). The receptor comes from a human donor in good health (CMV status not recorded). Some clones in this sample may be carry-over from other donors' samples. The CDR3 coding sequence is TGCGCCAGCAGTCCGGACTCCTCGGTAGATACGCAGTATTTT. Residues: CASSPDSSVDTQYF.